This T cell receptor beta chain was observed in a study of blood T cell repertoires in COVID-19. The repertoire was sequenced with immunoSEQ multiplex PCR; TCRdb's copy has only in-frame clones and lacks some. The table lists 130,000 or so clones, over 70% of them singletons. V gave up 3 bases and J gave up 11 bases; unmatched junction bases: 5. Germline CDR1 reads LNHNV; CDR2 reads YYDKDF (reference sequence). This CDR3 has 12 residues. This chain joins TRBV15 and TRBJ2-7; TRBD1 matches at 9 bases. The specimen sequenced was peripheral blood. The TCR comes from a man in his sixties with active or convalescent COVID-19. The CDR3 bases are TGTGCCACCAGCAGGGAAGGACAGGGGAAGTACTTC. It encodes CATSREGQGKYF. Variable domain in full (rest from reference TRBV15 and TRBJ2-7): DAMVIQNPRYQVTQFGKPVTLSCSQTLNHNVMYWYQQKSSQAPKLLFHYYDKDFNNEADTPDNFQSRRPNTSFCFLDIRSPGLGDTAMYLCATSREGQGKYFGPGTRLTVT.